This TCR beta chain appears in the sequencing data of a study of beta chain features in type 1 diabetes. cDNA synthesis used the whole RNA isolate, giving expressed TCRB sequences. Assay used: immunoSEQ multiplex PCR; TCRdb lists only in-frame clones, some missing. This sample has fewer than 650,000 clones; around a sixth occur once, and the top ten carry 0.07% to 0.095%. Trimming cost V 0 bases and J 5 bases, with 8 bases left between them. The V gene's germline CDR1 is SGDLS and CDR2 YYNGEE. The CDR3 extends over 13 amino acids. Study-wide results and caveats: Significant though moderate, a shortening of TCRB CDR3s appeared in all four CD4+ subsets of Type 1 diabetes patients.

On this clone: Its antigen is currently unknown.

The chain links TRBV9 to TRBJ1-2, with D unresolved. The sequence was collected from a man aged 18-30 years in good health. Sequenced sample: naive CD4+ T cells from blood. The CDR3 DNA reads as TGTGCCAGCAGCGTAGACATTAATTATGGCTACACCTTC. It is translated as CASSVDINYGYTF.